Listed below are T cell receptor beta chains from one sample, sequenced in a study of blood T cell repertoires in COVID-19. Method: immunoSEQ multiplex PCR; TCRdb's copy keeps in-frame clones and lacks some. The sample gives roughly 170,000 clones, approximately 86% of which show up once; less than 3% is in the top ten. Specimen: peripheral blood. These receptors all come from a man between 40 and 49 years old with active or convalescent COVID-19. CDR3s include the opening cysteine and the closing phenylalanine or tryptophan. D genes are given only for firm matches. Size is stated for part of the rows, as once, few or many counts, or as a class when the clone is expanded.

. . TRBJ2-2 TRBV19 CASSIREFTGELFF TGTGCCAGTAGTATCCGGGAGTTTACCGGGGAGCTGTTTTTT
. . TRBJ2-5 TRBV5-1 CASSPRPGQETQYF TGCGCCAGCAGCCCGAGGCCGGGACAAGAGACCCAGTACTTC
. . TRBJ1-1 TRBV7-6 CASSLALAGNTEAFF TGTGCCAGCAGCTTAGCCCTCGCGGGGAACACTGAAGCTTTCTTT
. . TRBJ1-6 TRBV12-3/TRBV12-4 CASSPLRDSPLHF TGTGCCAGCAGCCCCCTCAGGGATTCACCCCTCCACTTT
few . TRBJ2-5 TRBV29-1 CSVDGLQETQYF TGCAGCGTTGACGGTTTGCAAGAGACCCAGTACTTC
. TRBD2 TRBJ2-2 TRBV5-5 CASSPAGTGELFF TGTGCCAGCAGTCCAGCGGGGACCGGGGAGCTGTTTTTT
. TRBD2 TRBJ2-3 TRBV24-1 CATSDGVAGDTDTQYF TGTGCCACCAGTGATGGGGTAGCGGGGGACACAGATACGCAGTATTTT
. TRBD1 TRBJ2-1 TRBV2 CASIDRVLFNEQFF TGTGCCAGCATCGACAGGGTTTTGTTTAATGAGCAGTTCTTC
. TRBD1 TRBJ1-4 TRBV5-1 CASSFSGTGVEKLFF TGCGCCAGCAGCTTTTCCGGGACAGGGGTTGAAAAACTGTTTTTT
. . TRBJ1-2 TRBV18 CASSPPGASWGYTF TGTGCCAGCTCACCACCGGGGGCGAGCTGGGGCTACACCTTC
. TRBD1 TRBJ1-5 TRBV6-5 CASTTGGLNQPQHF TGTGCCAGTACTACAGGGGGCTTAAATCAGCCCCAGCATTTT
. TRBD1 TRBJ1-3 TRBV4-2 CASSQGDRGTLGTGNTIYF TGTGCCAGCAGCCAGGGAGACAGGGGAACACTTGGTACGGGAAACACCATATATTTT
. . TRBJ1-1 TRBV2 CASSESSGYRSRTEAFF TGTGCCAGCAGTGAATCCTCAGGGTATCGATCACGCACTGAAGCTTTCTTT
once TRBD2 TRBJ2-1 TRBV3-1/TRBV3-2 CASSQPLGRGISYNEQFF TGTGCCAGCAGCCAACCCCTCGGGCGGGGGATTTCCTACAATGAGCAGTTCTTC
. . TRBJ2-7 TRBV7-9 CASSSDSDKSRSFYEQYF TGTGCCAGCAGCTCAGATTCGGACAAGTCCCGCTCTTTCTACGAGCAGTACTTC
. . TRBJ2-5 TRBV2 CASSEASGPQETQYF TGTGCCAGCAGTGAAGCGTCAGGGCCTCAAGAGACCCAGTACTTC
. . TRBJ2-6 TRBV4-1 CASSQVTGSSGANVLTF TGCGCCAGCAGCCAAGTTACAGGTAGCTCTGGGGCCAACGTCCTGACTTTC
. TRBD1 TRBJ1-2 TRBV6-4 CASSESGGHGYTF TGTGCCAGCAGTGAATCAGGGGGCCATGGCTACACCTTC
. . TRBJ2-5 TRBV4-2 CASSRTSSEQETQYF TGTGCCAGCAGCCGCACTAGCAGTGAACAAGAGACCCAGTACTTC